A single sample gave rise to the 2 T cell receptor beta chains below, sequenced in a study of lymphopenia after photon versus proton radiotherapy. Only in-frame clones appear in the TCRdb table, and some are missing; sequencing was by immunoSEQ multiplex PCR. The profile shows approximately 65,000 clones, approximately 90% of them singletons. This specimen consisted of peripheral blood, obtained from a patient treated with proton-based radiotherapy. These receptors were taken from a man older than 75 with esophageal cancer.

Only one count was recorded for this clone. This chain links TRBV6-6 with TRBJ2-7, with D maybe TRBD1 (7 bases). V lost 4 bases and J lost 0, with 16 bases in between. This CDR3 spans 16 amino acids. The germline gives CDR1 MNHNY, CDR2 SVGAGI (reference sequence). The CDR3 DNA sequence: TGTGCCAGCAGTTCGGAGGGACAGACCATCTCCTACGAGCAGTACTTC. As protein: CASSSEGQTISYEQYF.

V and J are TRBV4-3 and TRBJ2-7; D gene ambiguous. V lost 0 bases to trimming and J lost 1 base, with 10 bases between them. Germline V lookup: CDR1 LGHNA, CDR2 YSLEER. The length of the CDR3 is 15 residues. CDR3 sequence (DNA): TGCGCCAGCAGCCAAGATCCCGTTCCTTCCTACGAGCAGTACTTC. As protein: CASSQDPVPSYEQYF.